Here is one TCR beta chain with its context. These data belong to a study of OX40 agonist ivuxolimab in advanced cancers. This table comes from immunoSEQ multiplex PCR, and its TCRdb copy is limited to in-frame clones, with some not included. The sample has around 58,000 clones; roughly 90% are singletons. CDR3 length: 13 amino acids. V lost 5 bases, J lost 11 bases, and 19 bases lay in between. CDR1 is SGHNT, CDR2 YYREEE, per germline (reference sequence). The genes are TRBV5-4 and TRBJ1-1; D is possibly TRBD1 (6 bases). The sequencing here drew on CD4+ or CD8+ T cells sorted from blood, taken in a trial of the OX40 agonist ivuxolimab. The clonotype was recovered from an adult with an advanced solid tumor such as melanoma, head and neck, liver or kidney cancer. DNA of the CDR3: TGTGCCAGCAGGGCGGGCCCAACAGGGACCGCTTTCTTT. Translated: CASRAGPTGTAFF.